This record concerns one TCR beta chain sequence. Original methodology: Counts of nucleated cells, estimated from reference gene primer amplification, were obtained. Here immunoSEQ multiplex PCR was the method, and the copy in TCRdb shows in-frame clones only, minus some. That table gives V, J and clone size, and the DNA gave D and trimming. This table holds around 170,000 clones, about 87% found once. The sample originates from a study of blood T cell repertoires in COVID-19. Study details: The United States, Italy and Spain supplied acute and convalescent COVID-19 samples.

The TCR was taken from a man aged 55 to 70 with acute or convalescent COVID-19. The sequencing input was peripheral blood.

CDR3 residues: CASSEWGRADQPQHF. CDR3 nucleotide sequence: TGTGCCAGCAGTGAATGGGGCAGGGCCGATCAGCCCCAGCATTTT. The chain carries TRBV6-1 and TRBJ1-5; D possibly corresponds to TRBD1 (5 bases). CDR1 and CDR2 from the germline V gene are MNHNS and SASEGT. This CDR3 region has 15 residues. Trimming removed 2 bases at V and 5 bases at J, with 13 bases between.